This TCR beta chain stems from a study of PD-1 blockade in classical Hodgkin lymphoma. Points from the study as a whole: Lower baseline TCR diversity marked trial partial responders and progressors. Repertoire differences lack defined causes, possibly disease activity or prior therapy.

For this clone: Antigen specificity is unknown.

The method was immunoSEQ multiplex PCR; TCRdb's version includes in-frame clones alone and lacks a portion of them. The sample contains more than 10,000 clones, 70% to 90% of which appear only once. No patient escaped relapse after autologous stem cell transplantation, and brentuximab vedotin exposure varied. Best responses included complete response and partial response; otherwise, the best response was progressive disease. The sample consisted of peripheral blood mononuclear cells (PBMCs), taken at baseline. This receptor was identified in a human donor with classical Hodgkin lymphoma.

The CDR3 protein is CASSLDPRGTGTGELFF. The DNA for the CDR3 is TGTGCCAGCAGCTTGGATCCTCGGGGGACGGGCACCGGGGAGCTGTTTTTT. The rearrangement links TRBV5-6 to TRBJ2-2, with a tentative D call TRBD2 (6 bases). The CDR3 is made up of 17 amino acids. Trimming shortened V by 0 bases and J by 4 bases, and 16 bases separated the two germline ends. Germline V lookup: CDR1 SGHDT, CDR2 YYEEEE.